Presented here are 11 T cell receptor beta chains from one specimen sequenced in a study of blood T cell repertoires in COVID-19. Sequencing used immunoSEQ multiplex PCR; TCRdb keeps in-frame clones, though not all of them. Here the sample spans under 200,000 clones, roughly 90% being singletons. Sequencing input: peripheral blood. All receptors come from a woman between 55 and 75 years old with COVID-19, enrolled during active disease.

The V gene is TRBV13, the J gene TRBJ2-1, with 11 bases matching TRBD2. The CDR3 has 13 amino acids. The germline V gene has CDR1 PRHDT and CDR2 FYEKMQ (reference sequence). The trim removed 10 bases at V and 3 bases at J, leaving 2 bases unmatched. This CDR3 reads CATGTSGYNEQFF. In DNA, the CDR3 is TGTGCCACCGGGACTAGCGGCTACAATGAGCAGTTCTTC.

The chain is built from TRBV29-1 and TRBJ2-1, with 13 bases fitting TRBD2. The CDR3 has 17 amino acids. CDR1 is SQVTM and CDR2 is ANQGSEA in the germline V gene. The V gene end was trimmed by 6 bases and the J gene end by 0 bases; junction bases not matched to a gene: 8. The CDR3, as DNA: TGCAGCGTGACGGGACTAGCGGGGACTAGCTCCTACAATGAGCAGTTCTTC. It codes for CSVTGLAGTSSYNEQFF.

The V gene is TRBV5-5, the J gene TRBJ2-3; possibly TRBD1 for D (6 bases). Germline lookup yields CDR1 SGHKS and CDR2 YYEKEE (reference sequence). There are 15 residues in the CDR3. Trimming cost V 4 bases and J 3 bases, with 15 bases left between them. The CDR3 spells CASSRTQQGTDTQYF. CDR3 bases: TGTGCCAGCAGCAGAACCCAACAGGGTACAGATACGCAGTATTTT.

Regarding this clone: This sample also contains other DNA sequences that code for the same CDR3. CDR3 loop: CASSLGTSNEQFF. The CDR3 nucleotides are TGTGCCAGCAGTTTAGGGACTTCTAATGAGCAGTTCTTC. The chain employs TRBV12-3 or TRBV12-4 and TRBJ2-1, with D possibly TRBD2 on 5 matching bases. V was shortened by 1 base and J by 7 bases, with 8 bases between the two germline ends. The CDR3 runs 13 residues.

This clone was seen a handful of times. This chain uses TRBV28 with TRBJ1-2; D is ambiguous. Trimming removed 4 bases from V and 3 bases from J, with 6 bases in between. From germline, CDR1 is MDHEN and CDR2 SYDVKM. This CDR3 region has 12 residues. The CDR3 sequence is CASSSPDYGYTF. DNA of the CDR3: TGTGCCAGCAGTTCCCCGGACTATGGCTACACCTTC.

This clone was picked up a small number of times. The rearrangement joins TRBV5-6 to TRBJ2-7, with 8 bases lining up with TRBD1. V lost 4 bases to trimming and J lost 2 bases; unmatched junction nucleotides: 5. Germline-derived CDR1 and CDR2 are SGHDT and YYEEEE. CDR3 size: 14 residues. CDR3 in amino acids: CASSRPGGPYEQYF. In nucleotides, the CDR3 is TGTGCCAGCAGCCGCCCAGGGGGCCCCTACGAGCAGTACTTC.

The CDR3 loop reads CASSPQTGGLGGYTF. The CDR3 coding sequence is TGTGCCAGCAGTCCCCAGACAGGCGGTCTTGGTGGCTACACCTTC. The rearrangement joins TRBV2 to TRBJ1-2; possible D gene TRBD1, 6 bases. V lost 5 bases to trimming and J lost 7 bases, with 20 bases between them. Germline loops: CDR1 SNHLY, CDR2 FYNNEI. The CDR3 totals 15 residues.

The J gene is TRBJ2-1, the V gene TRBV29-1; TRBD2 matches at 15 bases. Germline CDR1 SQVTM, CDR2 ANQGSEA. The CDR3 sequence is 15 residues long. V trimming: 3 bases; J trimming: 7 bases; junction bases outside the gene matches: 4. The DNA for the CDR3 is TGCAGCGTTGACGGGACTAGCGGGAGGCGGAATGAGCAGTTCTTC. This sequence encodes CSVDGTSGRRNEQFF.

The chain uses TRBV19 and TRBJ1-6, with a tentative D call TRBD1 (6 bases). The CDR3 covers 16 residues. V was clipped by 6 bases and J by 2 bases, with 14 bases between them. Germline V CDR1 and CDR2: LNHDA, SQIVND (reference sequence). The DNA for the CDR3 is TGTGCCAGTAGGCTACCAGGGGTTACCTATAATTCACCCCTCCACTTT. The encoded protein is CASRLPGVTYNSPLHF.

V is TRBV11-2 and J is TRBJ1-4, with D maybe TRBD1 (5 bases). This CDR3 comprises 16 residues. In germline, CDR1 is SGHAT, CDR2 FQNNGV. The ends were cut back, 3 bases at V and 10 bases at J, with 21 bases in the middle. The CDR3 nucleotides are TGTGCCAGCAGCTTGGGGGGTGGGGCCAACCCTGGAAAACTGTTTTTT. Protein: CASSLGGGANPGKLFF.

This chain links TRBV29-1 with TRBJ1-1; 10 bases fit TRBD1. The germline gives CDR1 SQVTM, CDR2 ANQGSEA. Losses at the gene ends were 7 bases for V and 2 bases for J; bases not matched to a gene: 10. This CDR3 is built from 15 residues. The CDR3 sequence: CSAAGTGVPNTEAFF. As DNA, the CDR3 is TGCAGCGCTGCAGGGACAGGGGTCCCCAACACTGAAGCTTTCTTT. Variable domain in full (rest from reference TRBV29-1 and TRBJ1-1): SAVISQKPSRDICQRGTSLTIQCQVDSQVTMMFWYRQQPGQSLTLIATANQGSEATYESGFVIDKFPISRPNLTFSTLTVSNMSPEDSSIYLCSAAGTGVPNTEAFFGQGTRLTVV.